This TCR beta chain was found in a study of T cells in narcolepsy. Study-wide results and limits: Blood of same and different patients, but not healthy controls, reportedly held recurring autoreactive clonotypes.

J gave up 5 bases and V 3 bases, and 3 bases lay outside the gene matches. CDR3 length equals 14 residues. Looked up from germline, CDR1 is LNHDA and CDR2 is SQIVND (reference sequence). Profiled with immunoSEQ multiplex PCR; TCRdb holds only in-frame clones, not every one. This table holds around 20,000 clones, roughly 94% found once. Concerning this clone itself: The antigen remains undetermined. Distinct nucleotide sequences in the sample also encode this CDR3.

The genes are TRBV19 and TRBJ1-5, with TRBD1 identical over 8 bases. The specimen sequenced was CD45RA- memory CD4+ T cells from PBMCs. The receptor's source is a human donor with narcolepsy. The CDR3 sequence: CASSIRQGYQPQHF. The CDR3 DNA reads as TGTGCCAGTAGTATCCGACAGGGGTATCAGCCCCAGCATTTT.